These 2 T cell receptor beta chains share one sample of origin, sequenced in a study of cytomegalovirus exposure and HLA in healthy donors. PCR employed 60 Vbeta and 13 Jbeta primers. Profiled with immunoSEQ multiplex PCR; TCRdb holds only in-frame clones, not every one. Recorded for this sample: some 150,000 clones. The sample comprised PBMCs. The receptors come from a woman aged 18-30 years in good health and CMV-seronegative.

This rearrangement joins TRBV13 to TRBJ2-3, with TRBD2 as a possible D gene (5 bases). Trimming pared 4 bases from V and 0 bases from J, leaving 14 bases between. This CDR3 has 16 amino acids. In germline, CDR1 is PRHDT, CDR2 FYEKMQ (reference sequence). As DNA, the CDR3 is TGTGCCAGCAGCTCTCGAGCGGAGTCTAGCACAGATACGCAGTATTTT. Residues: CASSSRAESSTDTQYF.

The DNA of the CDR3 is TGTGCCAGTAGATTATCCGGGACAGGGGGCTACGAGCAGTACTTC. Amino acid sequence: CASRLSGTGGYEQYF. This chain joins TRBV19 and TRBJ2-7; TRBD1 matches at 11 bases. After removal of 6 bases from V and 3 bases from J, the junction contained 7 bases not matched to a gene. Germline lookup yields CDR1 LNHDA and CDR2 SQIVND (reference sequence). The CDR3 loop spans 15 amino acids.